This T cell receptor (beta chain) came from a study of cytomegalovirus exposure and HLA in healthy donors. This PCR relied on a set of 60 Vbeta primers and 13 Jbeta primers. TCRdb keeps only in-frame clones here, not all; method: immunoSEQ multiplex PCR. This table has about 150,000 clones, about two thirds appearing once. Germline CDR1 and CDR2: SNHLY and FYNNEI. Trimming removed 4 bases from V and 2 bases from J, with 12 bases in between. CDR3 size: 15 residues. The sequencing sample was made of PBMCs. The chain employs TRBV2 and TRBJ2-1; D might be TRBD2 (5 bases). This TCR was recovered from a man aged 30 to 39 in good health and CMV-seropositive. CDR3 DNA: TGTGCCAGCAGTGTCGGGGTGGCCCCCTACAATGAGCAGTTCTTC. Protein: CASSVGVAPYNEQFF.